The next 17 T cell receptor beta chains were all read from a single sample in a study of cytomegalovirus exposure and HLA in healthy donors. PCR involved 60 Vbeta and 13 Jbeta primers. The data were produced by immunoSEQ multiplex PCR, yet TCRdb's version contains in-frame clones alone and is incomplete. This table holds fewer than 120,000 clones, more than 60% found once. Specimen: PBMCs. The receptor source for this set is a man under 40 in good health and CMV-seropositive.

About this clone itself: A read error may produce the germline difference seen at one junction end. The genes are TRBV4-3 and TRBJ2-1; 10 bases agree with TRBD2. Germline values: CDR1 LGHNA, CDR2 YSLEER. CDR3 length equals 16 residues. CDR3 region: CAGSQDRSGGAGEQFF. The CDR3 DNA reads as TGCGCCGGCAGCCAAGATAGAAGCGGGGGGGCCGGGGAGCAGTTCTTC.

The chain employs TRBV7-2 and TRBJ1-1, with TRBD1 identical over 8 bases. The CDR3 contains 13 residues. The germline CDR1 and CDR2 sequences are SGHTA and FQGNSA. With V trimmed by 5 bases and J by 5 bases, 4 bases remained unmatched. CDR3 in amino acids: CASSLNRGTEAFF. The CDR3 nucleotides read TGTGCCAGCAGCCTCAACAGGGGGACTGAAGCTTTCTTT.

The chain has TRBV9 and TRBJ1-5, with TRBD1 identical over 7 bases. The CDR3 has 15 amino acids. CDR1 and CDR2 (germline): SGDLS, YYNGEE. J lost 1 base, V lost 4 bases, and 5 bases had no gene match. The CDR3 DNA is TGTGCCAGCAGCCCGGGGACAGTCAGCAATCAGCCCCAGCATTTT. It is translated as CASSPGTVSNQPQHF.

The chain links TRBV7-2 to TRBJ2-3; D ambiguous. The germline V gene encodes CDR1 SGHTA and CDR2 FQGNSA. V was cut by 7 bases and J by 6 bases, with 8 bases left in between. CDR3 length: 11 amino acids. CDR3 sequence: CASIREDTQYF. The CDR3 coding sequence is TGTGCCAGCATCCGTGAGGATACGCAGTATTTT.

The chain uses TRBV11-2 and TRBJ2-7; D may be TRBD2 (6 bases). The length of the CDR3 is 15 residues. CDR1 is SGHAT, CDR2 FQNNGV, per germline. Between the trimmed V and J ends, which lost 1 base and 4 bases, there was a span of 14 bases. The CDR3 sequence is CASSLGGREVYEQYF. Here the CDR3 DNA reads TGTGCCAGCAGCTTAGGAGGCAGGGAGGTATACGAGCAGTACTTC.

This chain connects TRBV27 to TRBJ2-2; 12 bases align to TRBD2. Germline-derived CDR1 and CDR2 are MNHEY and SMNVEV (reference sequence). The junction had 2 bases not matched to a gene; V was cut back by 6 bases and J by 3 bases. The length of the CDR3 is 15 residues. This chain's CDR3 is CASRLAGGDTGELFF. The CDR3 DNA reads TGTGCCAGCAGGCTAGCGGGGGGGGACACCGGGGAGCTGTTTTTT.

The chain combines TRBV6-6 with TRBJ2-7; no definite D call. V lost 5 bases, J lost 0 bases, and 5 bases lay in between. The CDR3 has 12 amino acids. CDR1 and CDR2 (germline): MNHNY, SVGAGI (reference sequence). CDR3 sequence reads: CASSPSSYEQYF. The CDR3 nucleotides read TGTGCCAGCAGTCCTAGCTCCTACGAGCAGTACTTC.

The chain couples TRBV7-6 to TRBJ2-5; possible D gene TRBD1, 5 bases. The germline CDR1 and CDR2 sequences are SGHVS and FNYEAQ. V lost 5 bases to trimming and J lost 4 bases, with 14 bases between them. The CDR3 sequence is 14 residues long. The CDR3 loop reads CASSKQLQGETQYF. The CDR3 DNA reads as TGTGCCAGCAGCAAACAGCTTCAGGGAGAGACCCAGTACTTC.

This chain joins TRBV21-1 and TRBJ1-2. TRBV21-1 constitutes a pseudogene. The CDR3 runs to 14 residues. CDR3 in amino acids: CASSSGYGSDGYTF. The CDR3 DNA follows: TGTGCCAGCAGCTCCGGATATGGAAGCGATGGCTACACCTTC.

The CDR3 nucleotides read TGCGCCAGCAGCTTGAGGGACAGGGGGCAGGGTAACTATGGCTACACCTTC. Its protein is CASSLRDRGQGNYGYTF. The chain combines TRBV5-1 with TRBJ1-2, with 12 bases matching TRBD1. Per the germline V gene, CDR1 is SGHRS and CDR2 is YFSETQ. The junction had 5 bases not matched to a gene; V was cut back by 1 base and J by 1 base. There are 17 residues in the CDR3.

The chain recombines TRBV27 with TRBJ2-5; D is unclear. TRBJ2-7 matches the DNA end more closely, so the J call is doubtful. Germline assignment: CDR1 MNHEY and CDR2 SMNVEV (reference sequence). This CDR3 is built from 12 residues. The CDR3 DNA reads as TGTGCCAGCAGTTTCCGAGGTTACGAGCAGTACTTC. It specifies CASSFRGYEQYF.

The chain carries TRBV4-3 and TRBJ1-5, with D uncertain. The CDR3 totals 15 residues. From germline, CDR1 is LGHNA and CDR2 YSLEER. Trimming removed 7 bases from V and 0 bases from J, with 13 bases in between. The CDR3 DNA is TGCGCCAGCATGTCGACACATGATAGCAATCAGCCCCAGCATTTT. This codes for CASMSTHDSNQPQHF.

This clone came up a few times. The V call is TRBV10-3, the J call TRBJ1-2; 11 positions match TRBD1. The CDR3 length is 14 residues. J was trimmed by 2 bases and V by 6 bases; bases with no gene match: 2. The germline V gene has CDR1 ENHRY and CDR2 SYGVKD. CDR3 DNA: TGTGCCATCAGCCGGACAGGGGGCAACTATGGCTACACCTTC. Protein sequence: CAISRTGGNYGYTF.

The chain carries TRBV7-3 and TRBJ2-3; 7 nucleotides agree with TRBD2. The CDR3 is 17 residues long. CDR1 is SGHTA, CDR2 FQGTGA, per germline. With V trimmed by 1 base and J by 3 bases, 10 bases remained unmatched. This chain's CDR3 is CASSLNPAGMETDTQYF. In DNA form, the CDR3 reads TGTGCCAGCAGCTTAAACCCAGCGGGGATGGAGACAGATACGCAGTATTTT.

The rearrangement joins TRBV6-1 to TRBJ1-1; D unresolved. This CDR3 spans 14 amino acids. Germline V gives CDR1 MNHNS, CDR2 SASEGT. With 1 base removed from V and 0 bases from J, the gap between germline ends came to 6 bases. CDR3 sequence: CASSEGGLNTEAFF. Here the CDR3 DNA reads TGTGCCAGCAGTGAAGGAGGGCTGAACACTGAAGCTTTCTTT.

The chain uses TRBV21-1 and TRBJ1-1. TRBV21-1 counts as a pseudogene. This CDR3 spans 15 amino acids. In nucleotides, the CDR3 is TGTGCCAGCATTATAATCGGCCGGGTGAACACTGAAGCTTTCTTT. As protein: CASIIIGRVNTEAFF.

This chain joins TRBV2 and TRBJ2-1; 9 nucleotides line up with TRBD2. CDR1 and CDR2 from the germline V gene are SNHLY and FYNNEI. The CDR3 runs 14 residues. With V trimmed by 4 bases and J by 5 bases, 3 bases remained unmatched. In nucleotides, the CDR3 is TGTGCCAGCAGTGTCAGCGGGGGGAACAATGAGCAGTTCTTC. Translation: CASSVSGGNNEQFF.